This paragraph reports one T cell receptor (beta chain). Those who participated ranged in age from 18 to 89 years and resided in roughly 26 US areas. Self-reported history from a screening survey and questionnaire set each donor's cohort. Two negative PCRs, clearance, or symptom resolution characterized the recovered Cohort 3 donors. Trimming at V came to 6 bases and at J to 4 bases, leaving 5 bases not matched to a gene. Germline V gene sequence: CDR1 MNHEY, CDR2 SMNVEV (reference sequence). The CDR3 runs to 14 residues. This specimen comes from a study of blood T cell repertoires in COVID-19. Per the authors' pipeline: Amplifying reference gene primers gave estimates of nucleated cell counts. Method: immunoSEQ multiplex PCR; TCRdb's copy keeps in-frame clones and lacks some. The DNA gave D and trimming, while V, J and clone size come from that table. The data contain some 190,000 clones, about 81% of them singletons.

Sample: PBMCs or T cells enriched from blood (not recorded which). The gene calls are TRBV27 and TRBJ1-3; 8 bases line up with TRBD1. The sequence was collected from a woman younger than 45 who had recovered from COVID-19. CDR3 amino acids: CASRQQGEGNTIYF. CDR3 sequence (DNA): TGTGCCAGCAGACAACAGGGGGAAGGAAACACCATATATTTT.